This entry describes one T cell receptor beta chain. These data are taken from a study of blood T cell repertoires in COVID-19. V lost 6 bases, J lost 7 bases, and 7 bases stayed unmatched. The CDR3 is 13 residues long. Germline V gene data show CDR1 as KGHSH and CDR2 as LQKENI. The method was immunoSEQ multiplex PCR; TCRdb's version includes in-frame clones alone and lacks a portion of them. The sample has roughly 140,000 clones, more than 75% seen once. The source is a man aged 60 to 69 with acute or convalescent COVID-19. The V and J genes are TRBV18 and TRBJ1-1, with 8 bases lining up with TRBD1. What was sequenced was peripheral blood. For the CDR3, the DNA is TGTGCCAGCTCGGACCGGGACAGGAGTGAAGCTTTCTTT. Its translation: CASSDRDRSEAFF.